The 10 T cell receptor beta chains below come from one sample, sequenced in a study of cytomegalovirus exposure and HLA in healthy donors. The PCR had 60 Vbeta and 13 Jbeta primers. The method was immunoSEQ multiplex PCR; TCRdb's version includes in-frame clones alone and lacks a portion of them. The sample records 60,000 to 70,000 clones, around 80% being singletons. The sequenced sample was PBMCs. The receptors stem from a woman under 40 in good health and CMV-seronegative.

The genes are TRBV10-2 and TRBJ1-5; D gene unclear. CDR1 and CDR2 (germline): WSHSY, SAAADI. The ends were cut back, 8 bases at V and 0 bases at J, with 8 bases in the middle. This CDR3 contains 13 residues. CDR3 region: CASGSTSNQPQHF. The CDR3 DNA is TGCGCCAGCGGTAGTACTAGCAATCAGCCCCAGCATTTT.

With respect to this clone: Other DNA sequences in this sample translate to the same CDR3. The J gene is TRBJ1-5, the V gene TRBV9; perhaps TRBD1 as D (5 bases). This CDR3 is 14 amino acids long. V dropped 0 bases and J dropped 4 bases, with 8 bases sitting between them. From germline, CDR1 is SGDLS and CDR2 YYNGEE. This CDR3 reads CASSVAGGNQPQHF. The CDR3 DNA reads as TGTGCCAGCAGCGTAGCGGGGGGGAATCAGCCCCAGCATTTT.

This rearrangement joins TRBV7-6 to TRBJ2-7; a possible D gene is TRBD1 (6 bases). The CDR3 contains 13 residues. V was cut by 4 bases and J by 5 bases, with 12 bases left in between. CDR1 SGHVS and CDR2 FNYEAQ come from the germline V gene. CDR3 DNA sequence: TGTGCCAGCAGCTCTTATACAGGGAACGAGCAGTACTTC. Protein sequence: CASSSYTGNEQYF.

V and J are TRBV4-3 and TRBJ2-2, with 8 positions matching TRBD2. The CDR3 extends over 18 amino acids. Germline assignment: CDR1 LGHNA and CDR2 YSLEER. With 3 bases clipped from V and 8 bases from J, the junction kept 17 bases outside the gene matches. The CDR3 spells CASSQFLTTGAGEGELFF. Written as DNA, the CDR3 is TGCGCCAGCAGCCAGTTTCTTACTACGGGAGCGGGAGAGGGGGAGCTGTTTTTT.

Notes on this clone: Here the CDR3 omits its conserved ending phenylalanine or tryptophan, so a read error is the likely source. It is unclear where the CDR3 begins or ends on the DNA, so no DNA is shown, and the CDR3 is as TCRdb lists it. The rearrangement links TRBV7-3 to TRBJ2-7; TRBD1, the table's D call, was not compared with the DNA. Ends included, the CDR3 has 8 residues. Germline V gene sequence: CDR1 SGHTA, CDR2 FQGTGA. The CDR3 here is CASSLIGQ.

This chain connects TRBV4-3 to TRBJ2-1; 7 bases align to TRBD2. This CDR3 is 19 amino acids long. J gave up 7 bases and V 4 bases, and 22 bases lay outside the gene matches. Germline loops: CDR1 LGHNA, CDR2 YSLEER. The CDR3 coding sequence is TGCGCCAGCAGCCCCCAAGGGTTCGGGCGGGGGAGGGGCGGGAATGAGCAGTTCTTC. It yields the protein CASSPQGFGRGRGGNEQFF.

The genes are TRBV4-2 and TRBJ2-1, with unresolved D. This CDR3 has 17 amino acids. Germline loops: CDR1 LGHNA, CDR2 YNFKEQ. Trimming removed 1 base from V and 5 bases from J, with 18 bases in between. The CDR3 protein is CASSQVTGPSQNNEQFF. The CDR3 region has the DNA TGTGCCAGCAGCCAAGTGACTGGTCCTTCCCAGAACAATGAGCAGTTCTTC.

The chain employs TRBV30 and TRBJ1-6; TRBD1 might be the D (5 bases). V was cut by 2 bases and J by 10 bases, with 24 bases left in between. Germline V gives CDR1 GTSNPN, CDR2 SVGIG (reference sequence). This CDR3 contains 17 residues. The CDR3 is CAWSKGEEVVRGSPLHF. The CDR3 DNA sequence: TGTGCCTGGAGTAAAGGGGAGGAGGTGGTCCGAGGCTCACCCCTCCACTTT. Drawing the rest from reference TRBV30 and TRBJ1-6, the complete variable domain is SQTIHQWPATLVQPVGSPLSLECTVEGTSNPNLYWYRQAAGRGLQLLFYSVGIGQISSEVPQNLSASRPQDRQFILSSKKLLLSDSGFYLCAWSKGEEVVRGSPLHFGNGTRLTVT.

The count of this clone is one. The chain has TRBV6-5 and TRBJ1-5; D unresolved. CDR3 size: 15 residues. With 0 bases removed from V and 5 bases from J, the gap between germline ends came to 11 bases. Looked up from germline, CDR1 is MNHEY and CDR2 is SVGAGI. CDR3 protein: CASSYSLHGDQPQHF. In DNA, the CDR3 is TGTGCCAGCAGTTACTCACTTCACGGGGATCAGCCCCAGCATTTT.

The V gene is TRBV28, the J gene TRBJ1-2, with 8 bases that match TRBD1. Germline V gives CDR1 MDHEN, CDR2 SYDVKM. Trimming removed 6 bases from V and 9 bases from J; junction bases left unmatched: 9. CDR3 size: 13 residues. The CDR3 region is CASSSGQGRSYTF. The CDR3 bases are TGTGCCAGCAGCTCCGGACAGGGAAGGAGCTACACCTTC.